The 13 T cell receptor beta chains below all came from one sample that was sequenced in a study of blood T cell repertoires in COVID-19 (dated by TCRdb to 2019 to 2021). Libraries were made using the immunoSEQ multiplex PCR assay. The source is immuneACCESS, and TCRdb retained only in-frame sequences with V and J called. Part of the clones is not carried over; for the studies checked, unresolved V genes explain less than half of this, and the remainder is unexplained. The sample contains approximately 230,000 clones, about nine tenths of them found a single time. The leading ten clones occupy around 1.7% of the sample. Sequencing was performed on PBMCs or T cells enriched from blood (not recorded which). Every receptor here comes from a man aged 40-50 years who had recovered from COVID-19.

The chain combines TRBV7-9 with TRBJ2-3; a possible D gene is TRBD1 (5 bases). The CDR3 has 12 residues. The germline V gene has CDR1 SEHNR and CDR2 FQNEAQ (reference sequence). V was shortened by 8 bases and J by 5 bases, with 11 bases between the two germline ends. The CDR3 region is CASGAPGDTQYF. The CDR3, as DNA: TGTGCCAGCGGGGCCCCTGGAGATACGCAGTATTTT.

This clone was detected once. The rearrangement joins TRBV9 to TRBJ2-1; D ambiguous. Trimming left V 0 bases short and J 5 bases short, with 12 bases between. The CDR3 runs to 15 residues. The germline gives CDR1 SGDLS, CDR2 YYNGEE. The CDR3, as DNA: TGTGCCAGCAGCGTAGCACGCCAGGCGAACAATGAGCAGTTCTTC. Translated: CASSVARQANNEQFF.

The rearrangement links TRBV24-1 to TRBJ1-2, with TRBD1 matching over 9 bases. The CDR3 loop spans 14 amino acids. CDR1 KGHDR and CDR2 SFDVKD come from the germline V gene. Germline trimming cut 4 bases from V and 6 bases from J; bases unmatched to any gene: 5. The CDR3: CATSDWDREDGYTF. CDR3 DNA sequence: TGTGCCACCAGTGACTGGGACAGGGAGGATGGCTACACCTTC.

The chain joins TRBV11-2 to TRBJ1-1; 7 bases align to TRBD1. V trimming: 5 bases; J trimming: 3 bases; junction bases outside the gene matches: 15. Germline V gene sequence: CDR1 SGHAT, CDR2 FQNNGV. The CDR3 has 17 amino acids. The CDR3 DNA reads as TGTGCCAGCAGCCATCAACCCCAGACAGGGTGGGACACTGAAGCTTTCTTT. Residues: CASSHQPQTGWDTEAFF.

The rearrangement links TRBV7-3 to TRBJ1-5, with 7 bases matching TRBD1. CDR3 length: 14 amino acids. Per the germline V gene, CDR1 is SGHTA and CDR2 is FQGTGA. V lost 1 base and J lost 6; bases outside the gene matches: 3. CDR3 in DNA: TGTGCCAGCAGCTTAAAAGGGGGCGGTCAGCCCCAGCATTTT. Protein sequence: CASSLKGGGQPQHF.

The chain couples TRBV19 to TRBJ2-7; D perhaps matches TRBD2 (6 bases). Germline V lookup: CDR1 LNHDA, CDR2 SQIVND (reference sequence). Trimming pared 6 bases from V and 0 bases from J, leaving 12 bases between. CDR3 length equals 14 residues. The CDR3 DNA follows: TGTGCCAGTAGCGGTTCGGGACTCTCCTACGAGCAGTACTTC. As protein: CASSGSGLSYEQYF.

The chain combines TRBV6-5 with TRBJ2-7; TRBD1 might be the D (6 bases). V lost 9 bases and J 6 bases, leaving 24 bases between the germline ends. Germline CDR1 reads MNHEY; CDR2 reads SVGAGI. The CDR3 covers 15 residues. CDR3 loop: CASTDRTYRYLEQYF. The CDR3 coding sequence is TGTGCCAGTACTGACAGGACATATCGTTATCTCGAGCAGTACTTC.

CDR3 sequence: CASSTWTAYNEQFF. In DNA, the CDR3 is TGTGCCAGTAGTACCTGGACAGCTTACAATGAGCAGTTCTTC. The rearrangement links TRBV19 to TRBJ2-1, with D perhaps matching TRBD1 (6 bases). The germline V and J ends were trimmed by 4 bases and 4 bases, with 11 bases remaining between them. This CDR3 is built from 14 residues. Germline V gives CDR1 LNHDA, CDR2 SQIVND (reference sequence). Using reference TRBV19 and TRBJ2-1 for the parts outside the CDR3, the full variable domain is DGGITQSPKYLFRKEGQNVTLSCEQNLNHDAMYWYRQDPGQGLRLIYYSQIVNDFQKGDIAEGYSVSREKKESFPLTVTSAQKNPTAFYLCASSTWTAYNEQFFGPGTRLTVL.

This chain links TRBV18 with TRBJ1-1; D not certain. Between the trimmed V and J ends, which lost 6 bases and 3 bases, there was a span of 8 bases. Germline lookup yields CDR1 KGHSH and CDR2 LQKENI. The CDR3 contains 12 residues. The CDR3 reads CASSQSDTEAFF. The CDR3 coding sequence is TGTGCCAGCTCGCAATCGGACACTGAAGCTTTCTTT.

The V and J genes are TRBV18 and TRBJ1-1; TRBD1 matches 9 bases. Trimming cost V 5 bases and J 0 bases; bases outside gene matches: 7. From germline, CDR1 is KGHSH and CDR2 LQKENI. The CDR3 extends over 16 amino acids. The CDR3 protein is CASSAGTGHMNTEAFF. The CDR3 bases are TGTGCCAGCTCAGCCGGGACAGGGCACATGAACACTGAAGCTTTCTTT.

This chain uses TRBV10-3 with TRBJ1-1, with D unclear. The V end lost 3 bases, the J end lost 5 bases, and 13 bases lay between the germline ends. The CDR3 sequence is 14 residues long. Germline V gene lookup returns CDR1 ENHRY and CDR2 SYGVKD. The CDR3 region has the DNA TGTGCCATCAGTGAAGACATGCAGTCAACTGAAGCTTTCTTT. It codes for CAISEDMQSTEAFF.

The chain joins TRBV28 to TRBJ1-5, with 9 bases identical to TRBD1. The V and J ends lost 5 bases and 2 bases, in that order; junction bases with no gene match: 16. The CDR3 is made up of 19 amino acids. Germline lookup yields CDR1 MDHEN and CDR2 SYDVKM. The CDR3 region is CASSLDRGFTLFGNQPQHF. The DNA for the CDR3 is TGTGCCAGCAGTCTAGACAGGGGGTTTACCCTATTTGGCAATCAGCCCCAGCATTTT.

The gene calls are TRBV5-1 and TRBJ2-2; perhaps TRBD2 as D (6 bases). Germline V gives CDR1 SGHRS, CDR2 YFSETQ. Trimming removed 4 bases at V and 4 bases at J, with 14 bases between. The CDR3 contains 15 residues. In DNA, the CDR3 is TGCGCCAGCAGCCCAACCACTAGCACCACCGGGGAGCTGTTTTTT. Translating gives CASSPTTSTTGELFF.